The rows below give T cell receptor beta chains drawn from one sample of a study of shared clonotypes between healthy human individuals. Repertoires were generated with immunoSEQ multiplex PCR, while TCRdb's copy carries only in-frame clones and drops some. This sample carries 2 million to 2.5 million clones, over 85% of them seen once, and the ten largest clones take 0.39%. The sample consisted of naive CD4+ T cells from PBMCs. These receptors all stem from a young man in good health. Some clones in this sample may be carry-over from other donors' samples. CDR3s include the opening cysteine and the closing phenylalanine or tryptophan. D genes are given only for firm matches. Some rows have no size entry. The others give once, few or many, or a class for an expanded clone.

j_call,clone_size,v_call,d_call,cdr3_nt,cdr3_aa
TRBJ2-1,-,TRBV11-2,TRBD2,TGTGCCAGCAGCTTAGGCCGGCTAGCGGGAGCCTACGCTGAGCAGTTCTTC,CASSLGRLAGAYAEQFF
TRBJ2-7,-,TRBV7-7,-,TGTGCCAGCAGCCGCGTGAGGGGGAGCGAGCAGTACTTC,CASSRVRGSEQYF
TRBJ2-1,once,TRBV9,-,TGTGCCAGCAGCGTAGATTCGAGCTCCTACAATGAGCAGTTCTTC,CASSVDSSSYNEQFF
TRBJ1-5,-,TRBV7-2,TRBD1,TGTGCCAGCAGCTCCTCCAACAGGGGATTGGCCCAGCATTTT,CASSSSNRGLAQHF
TRBJ2-3,once,TRBV5-1,-,TGCGCCAGCAGCTTAGCCCCGCGTGGCCCAGATACGCAGTATTTT,CASSLAPRGPDTQYF
TRBJ1-1,-,TRBV28,-,TGTGCCAGCAGTTCTACCCGGGACATCGAGAACACTGAAGCTTTCTTT,CASSSTRDIENTEAFF
TRBJ2-7,-,TRBV2,-,TGTGCCAGCAGCCGGAGCCCCCGGAGGTACGAGCAGTACTTC,CASSRSPRRYEQYF
TRBJ2-7,-,TRBV5-1,-,TGCGCCAGCAGCTCAATCGATGCTGACAGACAATCCTACGAGCAGTACTTC,CASSSIDADRQSYEQYF
TRBJ2-1,-,TRBV6-1,TRBD2,TGTGCCAGCAGTGAAGGACTAGCGGATGTCTACAATGAGCAGTTCTTC,CASSEGLADVYNEQFF
TRBJ1-3,-,TRBV6-5,TRBD1,TGTGCCAGCAGTCAGGACAGGGGAAGAAACACCATATATTTT,CASSQDRGRNTIYF
TRBJ2-7,-,TRBV5-1,TRBD1,TGCGCCAGCAGCTCAGAGACAGGGCTCGAGCAGTACTTC,CASSSETGLEQYF
TRBJ2-3,once,TRBV5-6,-,TGTGCCAGCAGCTTGGCTAGGGAGTTCGGCACAGATACGCAGTATTTT,CASSLAREFGTDTQYF
TRBJ1-3,-,TRBV28,-,TGTGCCGGAGGGGGTTCTGGAAACACCATATATTTT,CAGGGSGNTIYF
TRBJ1-2,-,TRBV28,-,TGTGCCAGCAGCCCCGGGGACTATGGCTACACCTTC,CASSPGDYGYTF
TRBJ1-2,-,TRBV4-1,-,TGCGCCAGCAGCCAAGGAGTGACCGCCGTAACGGCTAACTATGGCTACACCTTC,CASSQGVTAVTANYGYTF
TRBJ2-1,-,TRBV21-1,-,TGTGCCAGCAGCGCTCAAACCCGGGACAGCAGCTACAATGAGCAGTTCTTC,CASSAQTRDSSYNEQFF
TRBJ1-1,-,TRBV9,-,TGTGCCAGCAGCCCCGACATTATGAACACTGAAGCTTTCTTT,CASSPDIMNTEAFF
TRBJ2-3,-,TRBV29-1,-,TGCAGCGGAAGGGTGTCTGGCGCAGATACGCAGTATTTT,CSGRVSGADTQYF
TRBJ1-1,-,TRBV10-3,-,TGTGCCATCAGTGTTTCCCAGGAGGCTATGGCTTTCTTT,CAISVSQEAMAFF
TRBJ2-1,-,TRBV28,TRBD1,TGTGCCAGCAGTTCGGGACAGAGTCGATATGAGCAGTTCTTC,CASSSGQSRYEQFF
TRBJ2-3,-,TRBV7-3,-,TGTGCCAGCAGCTTAACGGCCGGGACAGATACGCAGTATTTT,CASSLTAGTDTQYF
TRBJ2-5,once,TRBV5-1,-,TGCGCCAGCAGCCTAGGCGGCGGGGAAGAGACCCAGTACTTC,CASSLGGGEETQYF
TRBJ2-5,-,TRBV5-6,-,TGTGCCAGCAGCCAATTAGGAACTACTACAGAAGAGACCCAGTACTTC,CASSQLGTTTEETQYF
TRBJ2-5,-,TRBV5-1,TRBD2,TGCGCCAGCAGCTTGGGGCTAGCGGGATTGGGGCAAGAGACCCAGTACTTC,CASSLGLAGLGQETQYF
TRBJ2-7,-,TRBV11-3,-,TGTGCCAGCAGCCGGGACACCGCCTACGAGCAGTACTTC,CASSRDTAYEQYF